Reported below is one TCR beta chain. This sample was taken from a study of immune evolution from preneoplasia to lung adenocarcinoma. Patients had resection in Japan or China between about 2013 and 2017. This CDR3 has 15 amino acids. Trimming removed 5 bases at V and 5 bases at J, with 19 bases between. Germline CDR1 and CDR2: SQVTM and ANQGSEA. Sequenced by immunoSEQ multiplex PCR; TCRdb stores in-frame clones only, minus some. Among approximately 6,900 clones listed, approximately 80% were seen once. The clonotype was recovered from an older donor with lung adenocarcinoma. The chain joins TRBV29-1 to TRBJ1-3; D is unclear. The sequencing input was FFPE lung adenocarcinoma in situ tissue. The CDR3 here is CSVQPLRGPRNTIYF. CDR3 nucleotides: TGCAGCGTTCAACCCCTCCGAGGGCCGAGAAACACCATATATTTT.